A selection of T cell receptor beta chains follows, all from one sample in a study of shared clonotypes between healthy human individuals. Repertoires were generated with immunoSEQ multiplex PCR, while TCRdb's copy carries only in-frame clones and drops some. The table lists approximately 87,000 clones, 60% to 80% of them singletons. Sequenced material: memory CD8+ T cells sorted from blood. These receptors were obtained from a man aged 30 to 39 in good health. The CDR3 runs from the conserved cysteine through the conserved F or W. The order of the fields is J gene, clone size, D gene, V gene, CDR3 DNA, CDR3 protein. A D gene is named only where the DNA matches it firmly. A clone size is listed for some rows: how often the clone was seen (once, few, many), or a class if it is expanded.

TRBJ2-7 | NA | NA | TRBV28 | TGTGCCAGCAGTTTAAGGGGGGGCAGGGGCTACGAGCAGTACTTC | CASSLRGGRGYEQYF
TRBJ2-7 | NA | NA | TRBV13 | TGTGCCAGCAGCTTAACGGCCAGGGGCGAGCAGTACTTC | CASSLTARGEQYF
TRBJ2-7 | NA | TRBD2 | TRBV13 | TGTGCCAGCAGCGTAAGACTAGCGATCTACGAGCAGTACTTC | CASSVRLAIYEQYF
TRBJ2-1 | NA | NA | TRBV7-9 | TGTGCCAGCAGCGGACTAAGCGCCTTGTATGAGCAGTTCTTC | CASSGLSALYEQFF
TRBJ2-5 | NA | NA | TRBV11-2 | TGTGCCAGCAGCTTCAGTCACCAAGAGACCCAGTACTTC | CASSFSHQETQYF
TRBJ2-2 | NA | NA | TRBV28 | TGTGCCAGCAGTTGTAGGGACTCGAGGAACACCGGGGAGCTGTTTTTT | CASSCRDSRNTGELFF
TRBJ2-7 | NA | NA | TRBV18 | TGTGCCAGCTCACCCCCGAGCTCCTACGAGCAGTACTTC | CASSPPSSYEQYF
TRBJ2-7 | medium-sized | TRBD1 | TRBV4-1 | TGCGCCAGCAGCCAAGGCCCAGCAGGGGGAGTCAAAAACGAGCAGTACTTC | CASSQGPAGGVKNEQYF
TRBJ2-1 | NA | NA | TRBV6-4 | TGTGCCAGCAGTCGAAACAATGAGCAGTTCTTC | CASSRNNEQFF
TRBJ2-2 | many | NA | TRBV6-4 | TGTGCCAGCAGGGACAAGAACACCGGGGAGCTGTTTTTT | CASRDKNTGELFF
TRBJ2-2 | NA | NA | TRBV27 | TGTGCCACCCACTCAGACAGAGCCTTCCCGGGGACCGGGGAGCTGTTTTTT | CATHSDRAFPGTGELFF
TRBJ2-7 | NA | NA | TRBV6-1 | TGTGCCAGCTCGGGGTCCTACGAGCAGTACTTC | CASSGSYEQYF
TRBJ2-7 | NA | NA | TRBV30 | TGTGCCTGGAGTCTTGCGGGGGCATATGGGTACGAGCAGTACTTC | CAWSLAGAYGYEQYF
TRBJ2-7 | NA | NA | TRBV19 | TGTGCCAGTAGTATCTCAGGGATTGGCGAGCAGTACTTC | CASSISGIGEQYF
TRBJ2-7 | NA | NA | TRBV27 | TGTGCCAGCAGTTTAAATCCGGGATTTGTTATGTACGAGCAGTACTTC | CASSLNPGFVMYEQYF
TRBJ2-7 | NA | NA | TRBV29-1 | TGCAGCGTTGCGGGGACTGAGGCCTACGAGCAGTACTTC | CSVAGTEAYEQYF
TRBJ2-4 | NA | TRBD2 | TRBV9 | TGTGCCAGCAGCGTAGGGGGGACTAGCGGGAGATCGGGCATTCAGTACTTC | CASSVGGTSGRSGIQYF
TRBJ2-1 | few | NA | TRBV10-1 | TGCGCCAGCAGTGATGGACTTACCCTGGGGAATGAGCAGTTCTTC | CASSDGLTLGNEQFF
TRBJ1-5 | many | NA | TRBV6-4 | TGTGCCAGCAGTGAACAGGCAGGGGGCAATCAGCCCCAGCATTTT | CASSEQAGGNQPQHF
TRBJ2-2 | NA | TRBD2 | TRBV19 | TGTGCCAGTAGCTTTAGCGGGACCACCACCGGGGAGCTGTTTTTT | CASSFSGTTTGELFF
TRBJ2-1 | NA | NA | TRBV5-5 | TGTGCCAGCAGCTTGGGACAGGTGAATAATGAGCAGTTCTTC | CASSLGQVNNEQFF
TRBJ1-4 | NA | NA | TRBV7-8 | TGTGCCAGCAGCTTACTGGGCAGGGAATATGAAAAACTGTTTTTT | CASSLLGREYEKLFF
TRBJ1-1 | NA | NA | TRBV7-8 | TGTGCCAGCAGCTTAGAGGTTAGCGGGAACACTGAAGCTTTCTTT | CASSLEVSGNTEAFF
TRBJ1-5 | many | NA | TRBV7-9 | TGTGCCAGCACCGAAGGGGGGTTTGGACAGCCCCAGCATTTT | CASTEGGFGQPQHF
TRBJ2-1 | few | NA | TRBV29-1 | TGCAGCGTTGTAACCAGGGCTGATGAGCAGTTCTTC | CSVVTRADEQFF
TRBJ2-7 | NA | TRBD1 | TRBV7-9 | TGTGCCAGCAGCTTGGGACAGCTCTACGAGCAGTACTTC | CASSLGQLYEQYF
TRBJ2-5 | once | NA | TRBV11-2 | TGCGCCAGCAGCCAGCAAGAGACCCAGTACTTC | CASSQQETQYF
TRBJ1-2 | once | NA | TRBV28 | TGTGCCAGCAGTTTAGGCGTCGGTTACTATGGCTACACCTTC | CASSLGVGYYGYTF
TRBJ2-3 | NA | TRBD2 | TRBV9 | TGTGCCAGCAGCGTAACCCCATCGCTAGCGGGGTACACAGATACGCAGTATTTT | CASSVTPSLAGYTDTQYF
TRBJ2-7 | medium-sized | NA | TRBV19 | TGTGCCAGTAGTATTGGGCTGCGGGCCTACGAGCAGTACTTC | CASSIGLRAYEQYF
TRBJ1-2 | NA | TRBD1 | TRBV6-5 | TGTGCCAGCAGCCCCAGGGGGAACTATGGCTACACCTTC | CASSPRGNYGYTF
TRBJ2-7 | NA | NA | TRBV5-6 | TGTGCCAGCAGCCCCGGGAGCTCCTACGAGCAGTACTTC | CASSPGSSYEQYF
TRBJ2-1 | few | NA | TRBV6-5 | TGTGCCAGCAGTTATGGGGAGAGCTCCTACAATGAGCAGTTCTTC | CASSYGESSYNEQFF
TRBJ1-1 | NA | NA | TRBV9 | TGTGCCAGCAGCCCAGGGCCCGGGCGGCACACTGAAGCTTTCTTT | CASSPGPGRHTEAFF
TRBJ1-5 | few | NA | TRBV7-2 | TGTGCCAGCAGCTTAGTAGGCCTAGGCATTAATCAGCCCCAGCATTTT | CASSLVGLGINQPQHF
TRBJ2-7 | few | NA | TRBV28 | TGTGCCAGCAGCAAAATCTCCTACGAGCAGTACTTC | CASSKISYEQYF
TRBJ1-5 | NA | NA | TRBV28 | TGTGCCAGCAGTTTGGTCAGGGGCAATCAGCCCCAGCATTTT | CASSLVRGNQPQHF
TRBJ1-4 | NA | TRBD1 | TRBV5-4 | TGTGCCAGCAGCTTGAAAACAGGGGGCGAGGGCTTAGGTGAAAAACTGTTTTTT | CASSLKTGGEGLGEKLFF
TRBJ2-7 | few | TRBD1 | TRBV10-2 | TGCGCCAGCAGTGAGCTTGGGACAGACTACGAGCAGTACTTC | CASSELGTDYEQYF
TRBJ2-1 | NA | NA | TRBV14 | TGTGCCAGCAGCCCTGGACTGTCGAATTCCTACAATGAGCAGTTCTTC | CASSPGLSNSYNEQFF
TRBJ2-5 | NA | NA | TRBV27 | TGTGCCAGCAGTCCCCGGGCCCTGAAAGAGACCCAGTACTTC | CASSPRALKETQYF
TRBJ2-7 | NA | NA | TRBV7-9 | TGTGCCAGCAGCCCTAGGGTGGGTGGCTCCTACGAGCAGTACTTC | CASSPRVGGSYEQYF
TRBJ2-3 | few | NA | TRBV4-3 | TGCGCCAGCAGCCAAGATGGGGGCAGGGATACGCAGTATTTT | CASSQDGGRDTQYF
TRBJ2-1 | few | TRBD1 | TRBV2 | TGTGCCAGCAGGACCGGGACAGGGGGCTTGGATGAGCAGTTCTTC | CASRTGTGGLDEQFF
TRBJ2-6 | NA | NA | TRBV7-7 | TGTGCCAGCAGCTTAGGGGGGGCAGCCATCCCTGGGGCCAACGTCCTGACTTTC | CASSLGGAAIPGANVLTF
TRBJ2-1 | NA | NA | TRBV4-3 | TGCGCCAGCAGCCAAGTTGGGGATGAGCAGTTCTTC | CASSQVGDEQFF
TRBJ2-7 | NA | NA | TRBV19 | TGTGCCAGTAGTCCATCAGACTACGAGCAGTACTTC | CASSPSDYEQYF
TRBJ2-1 | NA | TRBD2 | TRBV27 | TGTGCCAGCAGTACACCTACCGGGACTAGCGGGAGGAATGAGCAGCTCTTC | CASSTPTGTSGRNEQLF
TRBJ1-1 | few | TRBD1 | TRBV5-6 | TGTGCCAGCAGCCGCCAGGGGGCGGGCACTGAAGCTTTCTTT | CASSRQGAGTEAFF
TRBJ2-7 | once | NA | TRBV6-6 | TGTGCCAGCAGTACGACTACCGGAAAAGCCTCCTACGAGCAGTACTTC | CASSTTTGKASYEQYF
TRBJ2-5 | NA | NA | TRBV25-1 | TGTGCCAGCAGTGTACCACATAAGACTCAAATCCAAGAGACCCAGTACTTC | CASSVPHKTQIQETQYF
TRBJ1-2 | once | NA | TRBV28 | TGTGCCAGCAGTTTAAGAAGACTCCTAAGAACTAACTATGGCTACACCTTC | CASSLRRLLRTNYGYTF